Each of the 3 T cell receptor beta chains below was sequenced from the same sample in a study of Graves' ophthalmopathy and Graves' hyperthyroidism (dated by TCRdb to the late 2010s). Instrument on record: Illumina HiSeq 2000. For repertoire sequencing, TCR beta CDR3 regions were amplified from RNA transcripts. A first-round RT-PCR used HTBI primers with the Qiagen OneStep RT-PCR kit, followed by a second-round multiplex PCR, size selection and purification. TCRdb ran its own pipeline on the public reads, namely fastp trimming at Q25 and MiXCR clone calling, and kept in-frame beta chains. Every CDR3 protein is listed once, alongside the most common genes and DNA of its rows. In this sample the table shows 210,000 or so distinct CDR3 sequences, over 25% of which occur a single time. The ten most abundant clones make up 9.1% of the sample. What was sequenced was peripheral blood. The receptors were sampled from a man aged 45-65 years with Graves' ophthalmopathy. Donor details come from another sample of the same person, matched by shared clones.

This clonotype was detected ten times or more. The chain carries TRBV7-9 and TRBJ2-4; the D gene is possibly TRBD1 (5 bases). Germline values: CDR1 SEHNR, CDR2 FQNEAQ (reference sequence). The CDR3 covers 14 residues. V was clipped by 3 bases and J by 2 bases, with 8 bases between them. CDR3 in amino acids: CASSLQGPKNIQYF. CDR3 bases: TGTGCCAGCAGCTTGCAGGGTCCCAAAAACATTCAGTACTTC.

This clonotype appeared many times. This sequence joins TRBV7-8 and TRBJ1-2; tentatively, D is TRBD1 (5 bases). Per germline, CDR1 SGHVS and CDR2 FQNEAQ. The CDR3 spans 15 residues. V was trimmed by 6 bases and J by 3 bases, leaving 17 bases between them. CDR3 coding DNA: TGTGCCAGCAGTTTAAGAAGGGAGGGACACTATGGCTACACCTTC. Protein product: CASSLRREGHYGYTF.

The V and J genes are TRBV12-3 or TRBV12-4 and TRBJ1-6; 7 bases are a match to TRBD1. The CDR3 has 14 residues. J lost 10 bases, V lost 5 bases, and 8 bases had no gene match. CDR3 sequence: CASSRDSSTSPLHF. The CDR3 DNA reads TGTGCCAGCAGTCGGGACAGCTCGACCTCACCCCTCCACTTT.